The clone carrying this TCR beta chain came up once. Method: immunoSEQ multiplex PCR; TCRdb's copy keeps in-frame clones and lacks some. Here the sample spans 980,000 or so clones, 70% to 85% being singletons. The data were taken from a study of shared clonotypes between healthy human individuals. Caucasian adults residing in Nashville, Tennessee made up all the donors. Germline values: CDR1 LNHNV, CDR2 YYDKDF (reference sequence). The CDR3 has 16 amino acids. Trimming removed 0 bases from V and 4 bases from J; junction bases left unmatched: 5. Sequenced: memory CD4+ T cells sorted from blood. Subset described: CD45RA-negative fraction. The receptor was derived from a man aged 18-30 years in good health. The chain carries TRBV15 and TRBJ2-1; 8 bases match TRBD2. CDR3 sequence (DNA): TGTGCCACCAGCAGAGATCACCCTAGCGGGTACAATGAGCAGTTCTTC. Its translation: CATSRDHPSGYNEQFF. Filled out from reference TRBV15 and TRBJ2-1, the complete variable domain reads DAMVIQNPRYQVTQFGKPVTLSCSQTLNHNVMYWYQQKSSQAPKLLFHYYDKDFNNEADTPDNFQSRRPNTSFCFLDIRSPGLGDTAMYLCATSRDHPSGYNEQFFGPGTRLTVL.